This record covers a single T cell receptor beta chain. What it binds is not known. Both 60 Vbeta primers and 13 Jbeta primers went into the PCR. This table comes from immunoSEQ multiplex PCR, and its TCRdb copy is limited to in-frame clones, with some not included. The sample contains over 100,000 clones, over 70% of which appear only once. This sample was taken from a study of cytomegalovirus exposure and HLA in healthy donors. Study observations and caveats: Judged likely to be a sequencing artifact was a cluster of highly shared sequence variants. A later analysis linked a missense DCLRE1C variant to TCR beta V- and J-gene trimming. Cytomegalovirus status was reportedly diagnosed by the classifier with high specificity and sensitivity.

The germline CDR1 and CDR2 sequences are SGHVS and FQNEAQ. V trimming: 1 base; J trimming: 3 bases; junction bases outside the gene matches: 12. The CDR3 loop spans 19 amino acids. The source of this sequence is a woman in her forties in good health and CMV-seropositive. The sample comprised PBMCs. The chain carries TRBV7-8 and TRBJ2-2, with 9 bases identical to TRBD2. CDR3: CASSLGVSGRSRDTGELFF. CDR3 nucleotides: TGTGCCAGCAGCTTAGGGGTTAGCGGGAGAAGTAGGGACACCGGGGAGCTGTTTTTT.